One and the same sample provided the 28 T cell receptor beta chains below, sequenced in a study of human T cells and chemical hapten exposure. TCRdb reanalysed the RACE reads using MiXCR and keeps one entry per CDR3 protein. The data hold 75,000 to 100,000 distinct CDR3 sequences, with around 12% observed a single time. Specified time point: patch test 1, 2 weeks after DPC sensitization. Treatment reported: therapeutic diphenylcyclopropenone sensitization with weekly scalp DPC. Specimen: whole blood, collected in connection with sensitization to the hapten diphenylcyclopropenone (DPC). The receptors shown here come from a woman aged 40 to 55 with alopecia areata. Some clones in this sample may be carry-over from other donors' samples.

This clonotype was seen a few times. J is TRBJ2-5 and V is TRBV18, with D perhaps matching TRBD1 (6 bases). This CDR3 is built from 16 residues. V lost 0 bases to trimming and J lost 2 bases, with 13 bases between them. Germline V gene sequence: CDR1 KGHSH, CDR2 LQKENI. CDR3 region: CASSPPMGARQETQYF. The CDR3 nucleotides read TGTGCCAGCTCACCACCAATGGGGGCCAGGCAAGAGACCCAGTACTTC. Full variable domain (outside the CDR3, taken from reference TRBV18 and TRBJ2-5): NAGVMQNPRHLVRRRGQEARLRCSPMKGHSHVYWYRQLPEEGLKFMVYLQKENIIDESGMPKERFSAEFPKEGPSILRIQQVVRGDSAAYFCASSPPMGARQETQYFGPGTRLLVL.

There are many counts of this clonotype. J is TRBJ1-1 and V is TRBV20-1; D is ambiguous. This CDR3 has 13 residues. The V gene's germline CDR1 is DFQATT and CDR2 SNEGSKA (reference sequence). V lost 4 bases, J lost 6 bases, and 15 bases lay in between. The CDR3 coding sequence is TGCAGTGCTAATAATCCGGTCGGGGCTGAAGCTTTCTTT. Translation gives CSANNPVGAEAFF.

At least ten counts were recorded for this clonotype. This chain joins TRBV2 and TRBJ2-1; 8 bases match TRBD1. Losses at the gene ends were 7 bases for V and 6 bases for J; bases not matched to a gene: 8. The CDR3 is made up of 14 amino acids. From germline, CDR1 is SNHLY and CDR2 FYNNEI. CDR3 DNA sequence: TGTGCCAGCAAGGGGTCAGGGGGCATCAATGAGCAGTTCTTC. Its translation is CASKGSGGINEQFF.

The table lists this clonotype with many counts. The V and J genes are TRBV6-5 and TRBJ2-7; maybe TRBD1 (5 bases). Germline loops: CDR1 MNHEY, CDR2 SVGAGI. The length of the CDR3 is 12 residues. V dropped 8 bases and J dropped 0 bases, with 8 bases sitting between them. In DNA, the CDR3 is TGTGCCAGCGGGGCCAGCTCCTACGAGCAGTACTTC. Translated: CASGASSYEQYF.

There are a few counts of this clonotype. The chain combines TRBV7-9 with TRBJ2-1; 10 nucleotides agree with TRBD2. Trimming cost V 1 base and J 7 bases; bases outside gene matches: 4. From germline, CDR1 is SEHNR and CDR2 FQNEAQ (reference sequence). The CDR3 is made up of 15 amino acids. The CDR3 region has the DNA TGTGCCAGCAGCTTAGAGGGACTAGCGTTGAATGAGCAGTTCTTC. This encodes CASSLEGLALNEQFF.

This clonotype was recorded a few times. J is TRBJ1-1 and V is TRBV12-3 or TRBV12-4; D not resolved. This CDR3 has 13 amino acids. The V and J ends lost 4 bases and 7 bases respectively, with 13 bases between them. CDR3 residues: CASSSTLDGEAFF. CDR3 DNA: TGTGCCAGCAGTTCGACCCTTGACGGTGAAGCTTTCTTT.

The chain recombines TRBV20-1 with TRBJ2-2, with D perhaps TRBD2 (6 bases). Germline V gives CDR1 DFQATT, CDR2 SNEGSKA (reference sequence). Between the trimmed V and J ends, which lost 6 bases and 2 bases, there was a span of 10 bases. CDR3 size: 13 residues. CDR3 in DNA: TGCAGTGCCGGACTACCTAACACCGGGGAGCTGTTTTTT. It specifies CSAGLPNTGELFF.

V is TRBV11-2 and J is TRBJ2-2, with D hard to call. This CDR3 spans 12 amino acids. CDR1 and CDR2 (germline): SGHAT, FQNNGV. Trimming pared 3 bases from V and 8 bases from J, leaving 7 bases between. The CDR3 reads CASSFVLGELFF. CDR3 sequence (DNA): TGTGCCAGCAGCTTTGTCCTGGGGGAGCTGTTTTTT. Full variable domain (remainder filled in from reference TRBV11-2 and TRBJ2-2): EAGVAQSPRYKIIEKRQSVAFWCNPISGHATLYWYQQILGQGPKLLIQFQNNGVVDDSQLPKDRFSAERLKGVDSTLKIQPAKLEDSAVYLCASSFVLGELFFGEGSRLTVL.

The CDR3 DNA sequence: TGTGCCAGCTCACGAAACAGGGACGAGCAGTACTTC. Translating gives CASSRNRDEQYF. The V gene is TRBV18, the J gene TRBJ2-7; a weak D match, TRBD1 (6 bases). There are 12 residues in the CDR3. V lost 4 bases, J lost 5 bases, and 9 bases lay in between. The germline V gene has CDR1 KGHSH and CDR2 LQKENI.

This clonotype was seen at least ten times. The V gene is TRBV7-6, the J gene TRBJ2-1; D possibly corresponds to TRBD2 (6 bases). V dropped 3 bases and J dropped 6 bases, with 9 bases sitting between them. The CDR3 loop spans 13 amino acids. Germline V lookup: CDR1 SGHVS, CDR2 FNYEAQ. The CDR3 DNA is TGTGCCAGCAGCTTCTACGGGGGCAATGAGCAGTTCTTC. Its protein is CASSFYGGNEQFF.

The rearrangement links TRBV4-3 to TRBJ2-7; tentative D call: TRBD2 (8 bases). In germline, CDR1 is LGHNA, CDR2 YSLEER. This CDR3 has 13 amino acids. The ends were cut back, 0 bases at V and 12 bases at J, with 15 bases in the middle. CDR3 bases: TGCGCCAGCAGCCAAGATCGGGAGGGGGCTAGGTACTTC. This encodes CASSQDREGARYF.

The chain has TRBV9 and TRBJ1-1; D might be TRBD1 (6 bases). V was cut by 2 bases and J by 3 bases, with 17 bases left in between. Germline loops: CDR1 SGDLS, CDR2 YYNGEE. The CDR3 totals 16 residues. CDR3 sequence reads: CASSVSLWGADTEAFF. The CDR3 DNA sequence: TGTGCCAGCAGCGTTTCCCTTTGGGGGGCTGACACTGAAGCTTTCTTT.

The chain combines TRBV7-9 with TRBJ1-5; 9 nucleotides agree with TRBD1. V was clipped by 5 bases and J by 5 bases; unmatched bases: 7. CDR1 and CDR2 from the germline V gene are SEHNR and FQNEAQ (reference sequence). The CDR3 is 15 residues long. Here the CDR3 DNA reads TGTGCCAGCAGCCCTTACAGGGGGCAGGATCAGCCCCAGCATTTT. This translates into CASSPYRGQDQPQHF.

This clonotype was observed a few times. The chain links TRBV29-1 to TRBJ1-5, with 9 nucleotides matching TRBD1. CDR1 SQVTM and CDR2 ANQGSEA come from the germline V gene. This CDR3 is built from 16 residues. Losses at the gene ends were 5 bases for V and 3 bases for J; bases not matched to a gene: 11. The CDR3 loop reads CSVTEHGTGTNQPQHF. The CDR3 DNA reads TGCAGCGTTACCGAGCACGGGACAGGGACCAATCAGCCCCAGCATTTT.

This clonotype has just a few counts. V is TRBV5-5 and J is TRBJ2-3; TRBD2 aligns across 14 bases. J gave up 5 bases and V 4 bases, and 6 bases lay outside the gene matches. The CDR3 has 16 amino acids. Germline lookup yields CDR1 SGHKS and CDR2 YYEKEE (reference sequence). This CDR3 is CASSGGLAGVVDTQYF. The CDR3 DNA follows: TGTGCCAGCAGCGGGGGACTAGCGGGAGTTGTAGATACGCAGTATTTT.

The chain links TRBV20-1 to TRBJ2-1; D is perhaps TRBD2 (5 bases). Germline V CDR1 and CDR2: DFQATT, SNEGSKA (reference sequence). The V end was cut by 1 base, the J end by 4 bases, with 11 bases between. The CDR3 is 14 residues long. The CDR3 reads CSARAPGGYNEQFF. The DNA for the CDR3 is TGCAGTGCTAGAGCCCCTGGAGGTTACAATGAGCAGTTCTTC.

This chain joins TRBV2 and TRBJ1-4; D is unresolved. This CDR3 has 15 residues. Per germline, CDR1 SNHLY and CDR2 FYNNEI. Trimming took off 7 bases at V and 8 bases at J, with 20 bases between the two ends. CDR3 region: CASTPRNPGREKLFF. CDR3 in DNA: TGTGCCAGCACCCCGAGGAACCCCGGACGCGAAAAACTGTTTTTT.

In this sample, this clonotype turned up a few times. The rearrangement uses TRBV30 and TRBJ2-3; D call uncertain. Germline values: CDR1 GTSNPN, CDR2 SVGIG (reference sequence). The CDR3 consists of 12 residues. Trimming left V 0 bases short and J 6 bases short, with 7 bases between. In DNA form, the CDR3 reads TGTGCCTGGAGTGTAAACGGGGATACGCAGTATTTT. As protein: CAWSVNGDTQYF.

The chain is built from TRBV28 and TRBJ1-1; unclear D gene. This CDR3 has 14 residues. The germline gives CDR1 MDHEN, CDR2 SYDVKM. V gave up 3 bases and J gave up 0 bases, with 8 bases separating them. The CDR3 loop is CASSFNRLNTEAFF. The CDR3 nucleotides are TGTGCCAGCAGTTTTAATAGGCTGAACACTGAAGCTTTCTTT.

This chain links TRBV4-3 with TRBJ2-3; TRBD2 agrees at 10 bases. This CDR3 spans 16 amino acids. The germline V gene encodes CDR1 LGHNA and CDR2 YSLEER. The J segment lost 4 bases and the V segment lost 4 bases, leaving 8 bases of the junction unmatched. The DNA for the CDR3 is TGCGCCAGCAGCCCTATAGCGGGAGGTTGGGCAGATACGCAGTATTTT. This codes for CASSPIAGGWADTQYF.

This clonotype has at least ten counts. The V and J genes are TRBV7-6 and TRBJ2-1; 12 bases align to TRBD2. The V gene end was trimmed by 1 base and the J gene end by 7 bases; junction bases not matched to a gene: 2. CDR1 is SGHVS and CDR2 is FNYEAQ in the germline V gene. This CDR3 contains 15 residues. DNA for the CDR3: TGTGCCAGCAGCTTAGGGACTAGCGGGACGAATGAGCAGTTCTTC. Its translation: CASSLGTSGTNEQFF.

This clonotype was seen a few times. The J gene is TRBJ1-5, the V gene TRBV20-1; tentatively, D is TRBD1 (5 bases). The germline gives CDR1 DFQATT, CDR2 SNEGSKA (reference sequence). Trimming took off 1 base at V and 3 bases at J, with 16 bases between the two ends. CDR3 length: 16 amino acids. The CDR3 coding sequence is TGCAGTGCTAGAGGGTCCCCGACAGTTTACAATCAGCCCCAGCATTTT. It yields the protein CSARGSPTVYNQPQHF.

This clonotype has just a few counts. J is TRBJ2-1 and V is TRBV7-2; the D call may be TRBD1 or TRBD2 (5 bases each). CDR3 length: 14 residues. Germline V lookup: CDR1 SGHTA, CDR2 FQGNSA. V dropped 4 bases and J dropped 12 bases, with 19 bases sitting between them. This CDR3 is CASSSRDPHSGQFF. The DNA of the CDR3 is TGTGCCAGCAGCTCCCGGGACCCCCACAGTGGGCAGTTCTTC. Supplemented by reference TRBV7-2 and TRBJ2-1, the full variable domain reads GAGVSQSPSNKVTEKGKDVELRCDPISGHTALYWYRQSLGQGLEFLIYFQGNSAPDKSGLPSDRFSAERTGGSVSTLTIQRTQQEDSAVYLCASSSRDPHSGQFFGPGTRLTVL.

This rearrangement joins TRBV19 to TRBJ2-2, with 10 nucleotides matching TRBD1. V lost 2 bases, J lost 4 bases, and 4 bases stayed unmatched. Looked up from germline, CDR1 is LNHDA and CDR2 is SQIVND (reference sequence). The CDR3 covers 16 residues. The CDR3 loop is CASSIRDRGGTGELFF. The CDR3 DNA sequence: TGTGCCAGTAGTATACGGGACAGGGGTGGCACCGGGGAGCTGTTTTTT.

The chain uses TRBV7-9 and TRBJ2-7; no definite D call. This CDR3 is 15 amino acids long. The ends were cut back, 5 bases at V and 0 bases at J, with 14 bases in the middle. CDR1 and CDR2 (germline): SEHNR, FQNEAQ (reference sequence). The CDR3 nucleotides read TGTGCCAGCAGCGCCATCTTCCCGAGCTCCTACGAGCAGTACTTC. Protein product: CASSAIFPSSYEQYF.

The chain combines TRBV4-1 with TRBJ2-1, with TRBD2 identical over 11 bases. Germline V CDR1 and CDR2: MGHRA, YSYEKL. With 4 bases clipped from V and 6 bases from J, the junction kept 11 bases outside the gene matches. CDR3 length: 17 amino acids. The CDR3 region has the DNA TGCGCCAGCAGCCCCCCGACTAGCGGGGTCCTGGGCAATGAGCAGTTCTTC. Protein sequence: CASSPPTSGVLGNEQFF.

The chain combines TRBV13 with TRBJ2-1; D possibly corresponds to TRBD2 (6 bases). The germline gives CDR1 PRHDT, CDR2 FYEKMQ (reference sequence). V was clipped by 5 bases and J by 8 bases, with 19 bases between them. This CDR3 comprises 15 residues. The CDR3 bases are TGTGCCAGCAGCCCTGGGGGGTTGGGGCATGATGAGCAGTTCTTC. Translating gives CASSPGGLGHDEQFF.

This clonotype was seen many times. The chain couples TRBV7-2 to TRBJ2-2, with TRBD2 matching over 8 bases. The J segment lost 6 bases and the V segment lost 1 base, leaving 7 bases of the junction unmatched. This CDR3 has 16 residues. Germline loops: CDR1 SGHTA, CDR2 FQGNSA. The CDR3 protein is CASSLVALAGAGELFF. CDR3 coding DNA: TGTGCCAGCAGCTTAGTCGCGCTAGCGGGCGCCGGGGAGCTGTTTTTT.